This TCR beta chain was documented in a study of blood T cell repertoires in COVID-19. Study context: Collection of acute and convalescent COVID-19 samples took place in the United States, Italy and Spain. PBMCs, B-cell-depleted T cells, or T cells provided the cDNA or gDNA that made up the material.

In the original analysis: Amplified reference gene primers provided the basis for estimating nucleated cell counts. Assay used: immunoSEQ multiplex PCR; TCRdb lists only in-frame clones, some missing. V and J calls and clone size follow that table, whereas D and trimming were derived from the DNA. The data show some 320,000 clones, around 85% seen once. Trimming took 4 bases from V and 4 from J, leaving 13 bases between them. Germline CDR1 and CDR2: SNHLY and FYNNEI. The length of the CDR3 is 14 residues. The genes are TRBV2 and TRBJ1-2; maybe TRBD1 (6 bases). The TCR originated in a human donor in a cohort sampled during active COVID-19. Sequences were obtained from peripheral blood. The CDR3 here is CASSGHQGIYGYTF. CDR3 DNA: TGTGCCAGCAGTGGCCATCAGGGGATCTATGGCTACACCTTC.